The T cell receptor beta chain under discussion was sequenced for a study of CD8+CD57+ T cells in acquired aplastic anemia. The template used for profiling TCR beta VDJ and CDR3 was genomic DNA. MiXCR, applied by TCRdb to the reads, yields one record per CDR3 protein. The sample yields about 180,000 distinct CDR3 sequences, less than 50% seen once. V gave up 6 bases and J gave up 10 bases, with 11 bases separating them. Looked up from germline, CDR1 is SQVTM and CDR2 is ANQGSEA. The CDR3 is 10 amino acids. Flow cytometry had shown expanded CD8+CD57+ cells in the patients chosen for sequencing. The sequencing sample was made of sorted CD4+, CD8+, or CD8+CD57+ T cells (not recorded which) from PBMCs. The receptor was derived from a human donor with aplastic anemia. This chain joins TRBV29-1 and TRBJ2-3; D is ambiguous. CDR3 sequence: CSVAEKAQYF. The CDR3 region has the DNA TGCAGCGTGGCAGAAAAGGCGCAGTATTTT.